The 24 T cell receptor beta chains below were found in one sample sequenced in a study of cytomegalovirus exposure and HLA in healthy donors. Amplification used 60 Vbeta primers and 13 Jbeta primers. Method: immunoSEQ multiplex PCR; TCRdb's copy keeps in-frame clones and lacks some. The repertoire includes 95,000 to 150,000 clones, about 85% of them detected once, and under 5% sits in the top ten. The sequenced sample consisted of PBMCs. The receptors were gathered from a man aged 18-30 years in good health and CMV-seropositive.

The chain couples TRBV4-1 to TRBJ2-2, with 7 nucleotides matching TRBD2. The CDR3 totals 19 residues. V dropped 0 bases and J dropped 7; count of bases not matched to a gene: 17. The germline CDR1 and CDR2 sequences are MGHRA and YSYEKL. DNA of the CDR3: TGCGCCAGCAGCCAAGATATGGGAATTGGGGGAGGGCCGGGCGGGGAGCTGTTTTTT. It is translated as CASSQDMGIGGGPGGELFF.

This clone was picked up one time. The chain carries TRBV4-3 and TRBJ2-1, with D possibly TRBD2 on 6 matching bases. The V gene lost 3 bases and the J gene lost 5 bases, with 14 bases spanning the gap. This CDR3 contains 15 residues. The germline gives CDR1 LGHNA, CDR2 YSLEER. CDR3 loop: CASSQAIAAHNEQFF. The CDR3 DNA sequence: TGCGCCAGCAGCCAGGCTATAGCGGCTCACAATGAGCAGTTCTTC.

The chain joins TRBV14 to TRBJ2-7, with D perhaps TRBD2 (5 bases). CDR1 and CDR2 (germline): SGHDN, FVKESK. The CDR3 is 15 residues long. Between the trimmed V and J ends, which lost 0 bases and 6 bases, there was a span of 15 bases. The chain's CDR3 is CASSQDVALVGEQYF. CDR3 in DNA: TGTGCCAGCAGCCAAGATGTGGCACTAGTCGGCGAGCAGTACTTC.

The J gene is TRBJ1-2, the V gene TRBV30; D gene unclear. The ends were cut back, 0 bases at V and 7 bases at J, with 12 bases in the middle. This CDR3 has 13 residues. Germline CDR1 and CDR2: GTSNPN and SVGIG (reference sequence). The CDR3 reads CAWSVQVFIGYTF. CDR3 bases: TGTGCCTGGAGTGTACAAGTCTTCATTGGCTACACCTTC. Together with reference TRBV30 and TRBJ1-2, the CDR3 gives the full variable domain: SQTIHQWPATLVQPVGSPLSLECTVEGTSNPNLYWYRQAAGRGLQLLFYSVGIGQISSEVPQNLSASRPQDRQFILSSKKLLLSDSGFYLCAWSVQVFIGYTFGSGTRLTVV.

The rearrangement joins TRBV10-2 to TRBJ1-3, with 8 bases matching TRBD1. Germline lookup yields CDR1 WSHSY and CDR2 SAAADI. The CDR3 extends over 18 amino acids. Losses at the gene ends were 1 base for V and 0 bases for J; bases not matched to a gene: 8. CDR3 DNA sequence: TGCGCCAGCAGTGAGTTTCCCCGGGACAGGTCCTCTGGAAACACCATATATTTT. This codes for CASSEFPRDRSSGNTIYF.

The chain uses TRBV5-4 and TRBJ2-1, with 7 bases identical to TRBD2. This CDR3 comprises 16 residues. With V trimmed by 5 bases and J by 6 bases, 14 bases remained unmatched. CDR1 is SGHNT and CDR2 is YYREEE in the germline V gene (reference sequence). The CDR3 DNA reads TGTGCCAGCAGGGGCAGGGAGCGGGAATCGGGCAATGAGCAGTTCTTC. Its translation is CASRGRERESGNEQFF.

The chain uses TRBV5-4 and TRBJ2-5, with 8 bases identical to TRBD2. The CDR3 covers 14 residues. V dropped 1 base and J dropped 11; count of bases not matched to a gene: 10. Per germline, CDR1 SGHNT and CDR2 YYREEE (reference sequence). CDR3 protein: CASSLYRGGEEQYF. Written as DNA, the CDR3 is TGTGCCAGCAGCTTGTATCGGGGGGGTGAGGAGCAGTACTTC. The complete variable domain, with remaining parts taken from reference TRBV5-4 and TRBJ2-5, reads ETGVTQSPTHLIKTRGQQVTLRCSSQSGHNTVSWYQQALGQGPQFIFQYYREEENGRGNFPPRFSGLQFPNYSSELNVNALELDDSALYLCASSLYRGGEEQYFGPGTRLLVL.

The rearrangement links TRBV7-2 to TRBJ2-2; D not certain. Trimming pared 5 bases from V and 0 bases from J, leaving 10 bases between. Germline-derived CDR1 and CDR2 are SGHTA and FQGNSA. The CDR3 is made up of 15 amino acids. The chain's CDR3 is CASSRDISNTGELFF. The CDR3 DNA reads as TGTGCCAGCAGCCGAGATATTTCGAACACCGGGGAGCTGTTTTTT.

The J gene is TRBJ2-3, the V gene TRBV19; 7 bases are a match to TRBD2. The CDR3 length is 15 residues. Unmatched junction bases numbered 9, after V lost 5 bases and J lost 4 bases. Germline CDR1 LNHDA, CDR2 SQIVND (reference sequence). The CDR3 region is CASSPGGRVSDTQYF. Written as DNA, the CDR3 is TGTGCCAGTAGTCCCGGCGGGAGAGTCTCAGATACGCAGTATTTT.

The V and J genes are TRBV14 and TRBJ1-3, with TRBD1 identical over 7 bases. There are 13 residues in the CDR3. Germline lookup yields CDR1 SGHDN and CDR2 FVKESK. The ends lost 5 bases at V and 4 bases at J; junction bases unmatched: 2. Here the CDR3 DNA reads TGTGCCAGCAGCGGGACAGTCGGAAACACCATATATTTT. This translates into CASSGTVGNTIYF.

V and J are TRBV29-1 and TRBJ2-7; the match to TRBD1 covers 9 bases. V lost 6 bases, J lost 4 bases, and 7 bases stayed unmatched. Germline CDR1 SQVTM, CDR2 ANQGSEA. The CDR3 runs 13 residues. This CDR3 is CSVATGTGYEQYF. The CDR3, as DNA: TGCAGCGTGGCGACCGGGACAGGGTACGAGCAGTACTTC.

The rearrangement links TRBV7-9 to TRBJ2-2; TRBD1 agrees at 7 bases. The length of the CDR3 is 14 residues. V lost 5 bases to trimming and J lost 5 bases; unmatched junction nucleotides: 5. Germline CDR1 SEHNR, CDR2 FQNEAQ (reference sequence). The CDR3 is CASSPRQGTGELFF. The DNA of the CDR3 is TGTGCCAGCAGCCCCCGACAGGGAACCGGGGAGCTGTTTTTT.

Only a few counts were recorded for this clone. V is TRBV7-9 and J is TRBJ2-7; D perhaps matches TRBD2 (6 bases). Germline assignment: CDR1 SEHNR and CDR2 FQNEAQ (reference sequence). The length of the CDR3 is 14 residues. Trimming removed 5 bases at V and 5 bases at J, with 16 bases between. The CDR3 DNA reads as TGTGCCAGCAGCCCGCGGAAAGCTAGCGACGAGCAGTACTTC. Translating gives CASSPRKASDEQYF.

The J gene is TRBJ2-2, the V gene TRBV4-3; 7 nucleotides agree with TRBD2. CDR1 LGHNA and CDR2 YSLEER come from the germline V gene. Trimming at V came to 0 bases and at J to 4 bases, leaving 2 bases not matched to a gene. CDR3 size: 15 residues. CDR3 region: CASSQEPGGTGELFF. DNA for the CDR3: TGCGCCAGCAGCCAAGAACCGGGGGGCACCGGGGAGCTGTTTTTT.

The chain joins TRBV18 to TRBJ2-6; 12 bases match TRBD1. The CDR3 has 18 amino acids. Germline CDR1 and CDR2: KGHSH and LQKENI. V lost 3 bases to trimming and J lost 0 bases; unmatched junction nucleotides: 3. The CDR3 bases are TGTGCCAGCTCACCCGGGACAGGGGGCGGCTCTGGGGCCAACGTCCTGACTTTC. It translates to CASSPGTGGGSGANVLTF.

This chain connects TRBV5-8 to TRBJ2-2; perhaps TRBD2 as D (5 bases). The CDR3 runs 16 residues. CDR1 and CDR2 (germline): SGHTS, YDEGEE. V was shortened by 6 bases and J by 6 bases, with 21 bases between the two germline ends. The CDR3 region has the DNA TGTGCCAGCAACTCACCTAGCCGACCCGAAGCCGGGGAGCTGTTTTTT. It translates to CASNSPSRPEAGELFF. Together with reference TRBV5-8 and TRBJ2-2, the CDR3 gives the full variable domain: EAGVTQSPTHLIKTRGQQATLRCSPISGHTSVYWYQQALGLGLQFLLWYDEGEERNRGNFPPRFSGRQFPNYSSELNVNALELEDSALYLCASNSPSRPEAGELFFGEGSRLTVL.

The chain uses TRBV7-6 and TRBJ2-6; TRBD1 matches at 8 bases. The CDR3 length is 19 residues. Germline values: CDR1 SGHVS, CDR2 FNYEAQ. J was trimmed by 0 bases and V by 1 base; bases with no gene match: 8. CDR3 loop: CASSLEGTGRRSGANVLTF. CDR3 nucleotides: TGTGCCAGCAGCTTAGAAGGGACAGGCCGGCGCTCTGGGGCCAACGTCCTGACTTTC.

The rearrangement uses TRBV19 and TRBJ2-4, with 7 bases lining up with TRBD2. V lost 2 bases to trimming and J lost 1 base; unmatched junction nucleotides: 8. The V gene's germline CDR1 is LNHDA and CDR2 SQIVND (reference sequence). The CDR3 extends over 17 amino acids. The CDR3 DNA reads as TGTGCCAGTAGTATAAGGTTCGCGGGGGAGGCCAAAAACATTCAGTACTTC. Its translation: CASSIRFAGEAKNIQYF.

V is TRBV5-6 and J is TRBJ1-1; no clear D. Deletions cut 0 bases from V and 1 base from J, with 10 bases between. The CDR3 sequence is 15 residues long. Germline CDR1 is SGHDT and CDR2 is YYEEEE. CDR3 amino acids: CASSLGLLGNTEAFF. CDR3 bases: TGTGCCAGCAGCTTGGGACTATTAGGGAACACTGAAGCTTTCTTT.

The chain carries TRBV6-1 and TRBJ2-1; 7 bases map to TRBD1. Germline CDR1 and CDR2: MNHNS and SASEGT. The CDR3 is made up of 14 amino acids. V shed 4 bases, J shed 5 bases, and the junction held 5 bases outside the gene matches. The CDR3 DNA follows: TGTGCCAGCAGTGGGTGGACAGGAGACAATGAGCAGTTCTTC. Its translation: CASSGWTGDNEQFF.

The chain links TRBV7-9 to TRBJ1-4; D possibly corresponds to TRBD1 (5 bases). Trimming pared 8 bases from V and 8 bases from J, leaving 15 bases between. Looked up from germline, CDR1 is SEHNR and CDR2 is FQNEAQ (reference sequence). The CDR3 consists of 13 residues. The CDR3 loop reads CASGEGWGEKLFF. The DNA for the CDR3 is TGTGCCAGCGGGGAGGGATGGGGCGAAAAACTGTTTTTT.

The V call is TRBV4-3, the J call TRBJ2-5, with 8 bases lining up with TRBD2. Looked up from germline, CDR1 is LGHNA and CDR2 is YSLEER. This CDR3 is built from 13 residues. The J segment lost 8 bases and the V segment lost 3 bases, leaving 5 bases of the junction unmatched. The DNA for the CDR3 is TGCGCCAGCAGCCAGGGAAGCGGGGGTACCCAGTACTTC. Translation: CASSQGSGGTQYF.

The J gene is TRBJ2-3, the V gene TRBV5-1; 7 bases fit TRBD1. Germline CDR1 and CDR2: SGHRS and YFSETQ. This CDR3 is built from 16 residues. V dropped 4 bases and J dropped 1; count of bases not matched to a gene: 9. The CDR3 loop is CASSRRQGTGTDTQYF. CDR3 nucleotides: TGCGCCAGCAGCCGGAGACAGGGCACTGGCACAGATACGCAGTATTTT.

The DNA of the CDR3 is TGTGCCAGCAGTTTAAGCGAACCGCTCAATGAGCAGTTCTTC. This encodes CASSLSEPLNEQFF. The V call is TRBV27, the J call TRBJ2-1, with D unresolved. Trimming removed 2 bases from V and 6 bases from J, with 11 bases in between. CDR1 MNHEY and CDR2 SMNVEV come from the germline V gene (reference sequence). CDR3 length equals 14 residues.